The sequence of this TCR beta chain was determined in a study of blood T cell repertoires in COVID-19. The CDR3 has 14 residues. Per germline, CDR1 LNHDA and CDR2 SQIVND (reference sequence). J was trimmed by 7 bases and V by 6 bases; bases with no gene match: 8. What the recovered Cohort 3 donors had was two negative PCRs, clearance, or symptom resolution. Clones were read by immunoSEQ multiplex PCR, and TCRdb kept only the in-frame ones, dropping some. The table lists 350,000 to 400,000 clones, about 90% of them singletons. This chain connects TRBV19 to TRBJ1-2; 10 nucleotides align to TRBD1. Sequenced sample: PBMCs or T cells enriched from blood (not recorded which). The clonotype comes from a woman aged 30 to 39 who had recovered from COVID-19. In DNA, the CDR3 is TGTGCCAGTAGAACCCGGGACAGGGGATCTGGCTACACCTTC. Translated, it gives CASRTRDRGSGYTF.